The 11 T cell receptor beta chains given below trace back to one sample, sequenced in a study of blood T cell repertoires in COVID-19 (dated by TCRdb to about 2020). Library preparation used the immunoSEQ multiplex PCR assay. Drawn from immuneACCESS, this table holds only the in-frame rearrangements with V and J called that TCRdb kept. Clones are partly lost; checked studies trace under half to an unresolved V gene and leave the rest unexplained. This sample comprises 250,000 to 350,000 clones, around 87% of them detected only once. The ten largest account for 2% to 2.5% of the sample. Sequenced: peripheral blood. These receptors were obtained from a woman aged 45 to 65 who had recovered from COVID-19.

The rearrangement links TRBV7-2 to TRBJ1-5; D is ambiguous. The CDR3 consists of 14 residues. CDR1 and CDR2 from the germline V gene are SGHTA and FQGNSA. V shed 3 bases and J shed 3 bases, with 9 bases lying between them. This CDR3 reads CASSFGRNNQPQHF. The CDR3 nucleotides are TGTGCCAGCAGCTTCGGCAGGAACAATCAGCCCCAGCATTTT.

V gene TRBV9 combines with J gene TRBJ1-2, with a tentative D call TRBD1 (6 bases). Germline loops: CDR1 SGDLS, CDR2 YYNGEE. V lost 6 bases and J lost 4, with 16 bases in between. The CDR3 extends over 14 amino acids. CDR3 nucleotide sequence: TGTGCCAGCACCGGACAGCCCGGGCCCTATGGCTACACCTTC. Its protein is CASTGQPGPYGYTF.

CDR3 coding DNA: TGTGCCAGCAGCCGCCAACAGGGGGCCGGAGAGGACACTGAAGCTTTCTTT. It codes for CASSRQQGAGEDTEAFF. The genes are TRBV7-9 and TRBJ1-1, with 9 bases aligning to TRBD1. Unmatched junction bases numbered 13, after V lost 5 bases and J lost 3 bases. This CDR3 is 17 amino acids long. Germline CDR1 and CDR2: SEHNR and FQNEAQ (reference sequence). Full variable domain (missing parts from reference TRBV7-9 and TRBJ1-1): DTGVSQNPRHKITKRGQNVTFRCDPISEHNRLYWYRQTLGQGPEFLTYFQNEAQLEKSRLLSDRFSAERPKGSFSTLEIQRTEQGDSAMYLCASSRQQGAGEDTEAFFGQGTRLTVV.

The CDR3 loop is CASSIALRSEAFF. In DNA form, the CDR3 reads TGTGCCAGTAGTATCGCCCTAAGGAGCGAAGCTTTCTTT. The V and J genes are TRBV19 and TRBJ1-1; D is unclear. Trimming cost V 3 bases and J 8 bases, with 13 bases left between them. The length of the CDR3 is 13 residues. Germline CDR1 is LNHDA and CDR2 is SQIVND (reference sequence). The variable domain in full, with the rest retrieved from reference TRBV19 and TRBJ1-1, is DGGITQSPKYLFRKEGQNVTLSCEQNLNHDAMYWYRQDPGQGLRLIYYSQIVNDFQKGDIAEGYSVSREKKESFPLTVTSAQKNPTAFYLCASSIALRSEAFFGQGTRLTVV.

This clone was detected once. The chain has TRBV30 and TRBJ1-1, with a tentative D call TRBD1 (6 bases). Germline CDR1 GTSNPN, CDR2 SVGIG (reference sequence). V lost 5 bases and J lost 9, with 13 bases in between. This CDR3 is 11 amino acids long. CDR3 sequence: CAWRQEYQAFF. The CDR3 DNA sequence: TGTGCCTGGCGACAGGAATATCAAGCTTTCTTT. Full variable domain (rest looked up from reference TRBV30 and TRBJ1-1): SQTIHQWPATLVQPVGSPLSLECTVEGTSNPNLYWYRQAAGRGLQLLFYSVGIGQISSEVPQNLSASRPQDRQFILSSKKLLLSDSGFYLCAWRQEYQAFFGQGTRLTVV.

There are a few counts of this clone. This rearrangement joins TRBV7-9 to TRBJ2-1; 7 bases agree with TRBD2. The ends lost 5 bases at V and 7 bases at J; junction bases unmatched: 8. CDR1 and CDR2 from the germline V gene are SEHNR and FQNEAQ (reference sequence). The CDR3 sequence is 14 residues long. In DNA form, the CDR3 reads TGTGCCAGCAGCCCCTCTTGGGGGGGGAATGAGCAGTTCTTC. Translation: CASSPSWGGNEQFF.

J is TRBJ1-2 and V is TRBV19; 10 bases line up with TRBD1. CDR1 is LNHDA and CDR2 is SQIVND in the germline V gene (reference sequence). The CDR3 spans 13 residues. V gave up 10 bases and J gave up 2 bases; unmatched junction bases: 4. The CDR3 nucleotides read TGTGCCACCCGGGGACAGGGGAACTATGGCTACACCTTC. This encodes CATRGQGNYGYTF.

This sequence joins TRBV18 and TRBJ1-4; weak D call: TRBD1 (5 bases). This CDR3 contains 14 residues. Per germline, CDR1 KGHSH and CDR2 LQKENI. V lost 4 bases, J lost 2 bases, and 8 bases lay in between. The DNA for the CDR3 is TGTGCCAGCTCACAGGGGCCTACTAATGAAAAACTGTTTTTT. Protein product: CASSQGPTNEKLFF.

CDR3 coding DNA: TGTGCCAGTAGTGGCGACAGGGATCGTGGAAACACCATATATTTT. Protein sequence: CASSGDRDRGNTIYF. This chain joins TRBV19 and TRBJ1-3; 7 bases are a match to TRBD1. The CDR3 is 15 amino acids. Germline V lookup: CDR1 LNHDA, CDR2 SQIVND (reference sequence). V lost 5 bases and J lost 3; bases outside the gene matches: 7.

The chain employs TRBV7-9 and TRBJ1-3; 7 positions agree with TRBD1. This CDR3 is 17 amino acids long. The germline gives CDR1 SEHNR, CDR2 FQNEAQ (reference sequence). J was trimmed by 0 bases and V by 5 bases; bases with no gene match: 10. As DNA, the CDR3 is TGTGCCAGCAGCCTCCGGGACAGCGAACCCTCTGGAAACACCATATATTTT. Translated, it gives CASSLRDSEPSGNTIYF.

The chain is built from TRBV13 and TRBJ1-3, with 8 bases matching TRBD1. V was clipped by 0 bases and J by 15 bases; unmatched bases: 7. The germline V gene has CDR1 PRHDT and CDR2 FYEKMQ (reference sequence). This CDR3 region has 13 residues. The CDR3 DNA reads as TGTGCCAGCAGCTTAGGCCGGGACAGGTTGGGATATTTT. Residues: CASSLGRDRLGYF.